The 25 T cell receptor beta chains presented below share a single source sample, sequenced in a study of blood T cell repertoires in COVID-19. The repertoire was sequenced with immunoSEQ multiplex PCR; TCRdb's copy has only in-frame clones and lacks some. The sample records approximately 120,000 clones, roughly 85% being singletons. Sequenced material: peripheral blood. These receptors came from a woman of 80 years or more with acute or convalescent COVID-19.

The V and J genes are TRBV19 and TRBJ1-2; D may be TRBD1 (6 bases). Between the trimmed V and J ends, which lost 6 bases and 6 bases, there was a span of 17 bases. The CDR3 extends over 14 amino acids. Germline-derived CDR1 and CDR2 are LNHDA and SQIVND (reference sequence). The CDR3 here is CASRDGGADDGYTF. DNA for the CDR3: TGTGCCAGTAGAGATGGGGGCGCCGACGATGGCTACACCTTC.

As to this clone: One end of the junction fails to match germline, which may point to a read error. The chain links TRBV23-1 to TRBJ2-2; 9 nucleotides match TRBD1. TRBV23-1 is treated as an ORF (open reading frame) with a function not yet certain. The CDR3 totals 18 residues. DNA of the CDR3: TGCGCCAGCAGCCAATGCCGGGACAGGGAATTCGTCACCGGGGAGCTGTTTTTT. Its translation is CASSQCRDREFVTGELFF.

Turning to this clone: A read error is likely, as this CDR3 ends without the conserved phenylalanine or tryptophan. The limits of the CDR3 on the DNA are not certain, so only TCRdb's listed CDR3 is given. The chain employs TRBV2 and TRBJ1-1; no check of the table's D call, TRBD1, against the DNA was made. Germline V gene data show CDR1 as SNHLY and CDR2 as FYNNEI. The CDR3 numbers 11 amino acids, ends counted. CDR3 loop: CASRGTDRGFG.

CDR3 DNA sequence: TGTGCCAGCAGCCCAGGGGGCTGGAATGAGCAGTTCTTC. This gives the protein CASSPGGWNEQFF. The chain is built from TRBV3-1 (or the pseudogene TRBV3-2) and TRBJ2-1, with 8 bases aligning to TRBD1. Looked up from germline, CDR1 is LGHDT and CDR2 is YNNKEL (reference sequence). This CDR3 is built from 13 residues. V lost 4 bases to trimming and J lost 7 bases; unmatched junction nucleotides: 3.

Here the CDR3 reads CASNLVGAETQYF. The CDR3 DNA is TGTGCCAGCAACCTGGTAGGGGCGGAGACCCAGTACTTC. The chain carries TRBV6-5 and TRBJ2-5; D is possibly TRBD1 (5 bases). Trimming cost V 7 bases and J 5 bases, with 14 bases left between them. The germline V gene has CDR1 MNHEY and CDR2 SVGAGI. The CDR3 covers 13 residues.

The rearrangement links TRBV28 to TRBJ1-4, with TRBD1 matching over 11 bases. CDR3 length equals 19 residues. V lost 2 bases, J lost 3 bases, and 11 bases stayed unmatched. The germline gives CDR1 MDHEN, CDR2 SYDVKM. CDR3 bases: TGTGCCAGCAGTTTACCCAGAGGACAGGGGGCGGTGGCTAATGAAAAACTGTTTTTT. Translation: CASSLPRGQGAVANEKLFF.

This chain joins TRBV11-2 and TRBJ1-1; the D gene is possibly TRBD1 (6 bases). The germline gives CDR1 SGHAT, CDR2 FQNNGV. The CDR3 contains 12 residues. V gave up 1 base and J gave up 9 bases, with 9 bases separating them. In nucleotides, the CDR3 is TGTGCCAGCAGCTTAGGGGGGGGCAAAGCTTTCTTT. Translation: CASSLGGGKAFF.

The count of this clone is one. The genes are TRBV7-8 and TRBJ1-1; a possible D gene is TRBD1 (6 bases). V lost 8 bases, J lost 0 bases, and 19 bases lay in between. This CDR3 has 16 amino acids. Germline V gene lookup returns CDR1 SGHVS and CDR2 FQNEAQ. CDR3 sequence: CASGERGQSLNTEAFF. Written as DNA, the CDR3 is TGTGCCAGCGGCGAAAGGGGACAAAGCCTGAACACTGAAGCTTTCTTT.

The chain recombines TRBV6-5 with TRBJ1-6, with TRBD1 identical over 9 bases. Germline trimming cut 5 bases from V and 14 bases from J; bases unmatched to any gene: 10. This CDR3 region has 14 residues. Germline-derived CDR1 and CDR2 are MNHEY and SVGAGI. The CDR3 reads CASSPQTGGSSLHF. The CDR3 nucleotides read TGTGCCAGCAGTCCGCAGACAGGGGGGTCTTCCCTCCACTTT.

This chain links TRBV2 with TRBJ1-4; TRBD1 might be the D (6 bases). CDR3 length: 13 residues. V was shortened by 10 bases and J by 3 bases, with 12 bases between the two germline ends. In germline, CDR1 is SNHLY, CDR2 FYNNEI. DNA of the CDR3: TGTGCCACCACAGGGTCGGCTAATGAAAAACTGTTTTTT. Translated: CATTGSANEKLFF.

The rearrangement links TRBV2 to TRBJ2-1; maybe TRBD2 (6 bases). V dropped 9 bases and J dropped 10 bases, with 10 bases sitting between them. Germline CDR1 reads SNHLY; CDR2 reads FYNNEI. The CDR3 loop spans 10 amino acids. The CDR3 protein is CASGGSEQFF. CDR3 in DNA: TGTGCCAGTGGAGGGTCGGAGCAGTTCTTC.

CDR3 residues: CASSFSGGQETQYF. CDR3 DNA: TGTGCCAGCAGCTTTTCGGGGGGCCAAGAGACCCAGTACTTC. The chain joins TRBV11-1 to TRBJ2-5; 7 bases agree with TRBD2. The junction had 2 bases not matched to a gene; V was cut back by 3 bases and J by 1 base. Germline CDR1 and CDR2: SGHAT and FQDESV (reference sequence). The CDR3 runs 14 residues.

This clone was seen just once. The chain is built from TRBV2 and TRBJ1-5; possibly TRBD1 for D (6 bases). V dropped 8 bases and J dropped 6 bases, with 17 bases sitting between them. CDR3 length equals 14 residues. The V gene's germline CDR1 is SNHLY and CDR2 FYNNEI. CDR3: CASGIQGGGQPQHF. For the CDR3, the DNA is TGTGCCAGCGGAATACAGGGTGGCGGTCAGCCCCAGCATTTT. The whole variable domain, filled in from reference TRBV2 and TRBJ1-5, reads EPEVTQTPSHQVTQMGQEVILRCVPISNHLYFYWYRQILGQKVEFLVSFYNNEISEKSEIFDDQFSVERPDGSNFTLKIRSTKLEDSAMYFCASGIQGGGQPQHFGDGTRLSIL.

The CDR3 DNA reads TGTGCCAGCAGCCCAGGAACTCCCTCGGGGGTGTATGGCTACACCTTC. It specifies CASSPGTPSGVYGYTF. The V gene is TRBV13, the J gene TRBJ1-2; maybe TRBD1 (5 bases). The germline V gene has CDR1 PRHDT and CDR2 FYEKMQ (reference sequence). Trimming shortened V by 5 bases and J by 5 bases, and 21 bases separated the two germline ends. The CDR3 consists of 16 residues. The complete variable domain, with remaining parts taken from reference TRBV13 and TRBJ1-2, reads AAGVIQSPRHLIKEKRETATLKCYPIPRHDTVYWYQQGPGQDPQFLISFYEKMQSDKGSIPDRFSAQQFSDYHSELNMSSLELGDSALYFCASSPGTPSGVYGYTFGSGTRLTVV.

A few counts support this clone. This sequence joins TRBV7-9 and TRBJ1-2; maybe TRBD1 (6 bases). Germline V gives CDR1 SEHNR, CDR2 FQNEAQ (reference sequence). V lost 1 base, J lost 7 bases, and 10 bases lay in between. The CDR3 spans 13 residues. The CDR3 reads CASSLEGGAGYTF. The DNA of the CDR3 is TGTGCCAGCAGCTTAGAAGGGGGAGCTGGCTACACCTTC.

About this clone itself: The sample contains more than one DNA sequence encoding this CDR3. The V call is TRBV12-3 or TRBV12-4, the J call TRBJ1-1; unclear D gene. V gave up 3 bases and J gave up 1 base, with 6 bases separating them. The CDR3 runs to 13 residues. Here the CDR3 reads CASSLGRNTEAFF. The CDR3 bases are TGTGCCAGCAGTTTGGGGAGGAACACTGAAGCTTTCTTT.

This chain's CDR3 is CASSGTGGGEQFF. As DNA, the CDR3 is TGCGCCAGCTCCGGGACAGGGGGCGGTGAGCAGTTCTTC. J is TRBJ2-1 and V is TRBV5-1; 12 nucleotides align to TRBD1. CDR1 is SGHRS and CDR2 is YFSETQ in the germline V gene. The V segment lost 7 bases and the J segment 9 bases; nucleotides outside the gene matches: 5. CDR3 length equals 13 residues.

This clone was picked up one time. The rearrangement uses TRBV5-4 and TRBJ1-1; 8 nucleotides align to TRBD1. Germline V gene sequence: CDR1 SGHNT, CDR2 YYREEE (reference sequence). The CDR3 extends over 15 amino acids. V trimming: 4 bases; J trimming: 0 bases; junction bases outside the gene matches: 5. The CDR3 loop is CASSRGQGMNTEAFF. CDR3 in DNA: TGTGCCAGCAGCCGAGGACAGGGAATGAACACTGAAGCTTTCTTT.

The CDR3, as DNA: TGTGCCAGCAGCTTCGGGACTAGCGGGACTAGCACAGATACGCAGTATTTT. Encoded protein: CASSFGTSGTSTDTQYF. This chain uses TRBV11-3 with TRBJ2-3, with 13 bases aligning to TRBD2. Germline V CDR1 and CDR2: SGHNT, YENEEA. J lost 0 bases, V lost 3 bases, and 3 bases had no gene match. This CDR3 has 17 residues.

The V and J genes are TRBV5-1 and TRBJ2-3; D perhaps matches TRBD1 (6 bases). Per germline, CDR1 SGHRS and CDR2 YFSETQ. Trimming pared 0 bases from V and 5 bases from J, leaving 13 bases between. The CDR3 is 15 amino acids. The CDR3 coding sequence is TGCGCCAGCAGCTTGGGGGGGACAAAAGGAGATACGCAGTATTTT. It encodes CASSLGGTKGDTQYF.

This chain joins TRBV7-3 and TRBJ2-2, with 10 bases identical to TRBD2. The V gene's germline CDR1 is SGHTA and CDR2 FQGTGA. After removal of 3 bases from V and 4 bases from J, the junction contained 17 bases not matched to a gene. The length of the CDR3 is 20 residues. CDR3 loop: CASSFFPGNLAGGVTGELFF. As DNA, the CDR3 is TGTGCCAGCAGCTTTTTCCCCGGAAACTTAGCGGGGGGTGTCACCGGGGAGCTGTTTTTT.

V gene TRBV6-2 or TRBV6-3 combines with J gene TRBJ1-2, with 7 bases aligning to TRBD1. V dropped 2 bases and J dropped 7; count of bases not matched to a gene: 1. CDR3 size: 12 residues. CDR1 is MNHEY and CDR2 is SVGEGT in the germline V gene. The CDR3 DNA follows: TGTGCCAGCAGTTACGGGACAGTTGGCTACACCTTC. Translating gives CASSYGTVGYTF.

The chain is built from TRBV7-8 and TRBJ1-2, with 9 bases identical to TRBD1. Germline CDR1 and CDR2: SGHVS and FQNEAQ. This CDR3 spans 17 amino acids. J was trimmed by 4 bases and V by 1 base; bases with no gene match: 10. CDR3 DNA sequence: TGTGCCAGCAGCTTAGTTGGGGGACAGGGTCGTTCCTATGGCTACACCTTC. It translates to CASSLVGGQGRSYGYTF.

This clone was counted a single time. The CDR3 sequence is CASSSRGDTQYF. The CDR3 DNA sequence: TGTGCCAGCAGCTCGAGGGGGGATACGCAGTATTTT. The chain carries TRBV11-2 and TRBJ2-3, with TRBD1 as a possible D gene (6 bases). Germline V gene data show CDR1 as SGHAT and CDR2 as FQNNGV. The CDR3 is 12 amino acids. Trimming cost V 4 bases and J 6 bases, with 8 bases left between them.

This clone has just a few counts. The V gene is TRBV6-6, the J gene TRBJ2-3, with 11 bases matching TRBD1. Germline V lookup: CDR1 MNHNY, CDR2 SVGAGI (reference sequence). Unmatched junction bases numbered 2, after V lost 0 bases and J lost 6 bases. The CDR3 covers 15 residues. CDR3 sequence: CASSYSGTGGDTQYF. CDR3 in DNA: TGTGCCAGCAGTTACTCCGGGACAGGGGGGGATACGCAGTATTTT.